A single sample is the source of the 11 T cell receptor beta chains below, sequenced in a study of T cell responses to AZD1222 COVID-19 vaccine. Some clones are missing from TCRdb's copy, which holds only in-frame ones; the method was immunoSEQ multiplex PCR. The sample carries around 58,000 clones, 80% to 90% recorded once. This specimen consisted of peripheral blood, obtained 28 days after the second AZD1222 dose. These receptors were obtained from an adult who received the AZD1222 COVID-19 vaccine.

This chain links TRBV9 with TRBJ2-7, with D tentatively TRBD2 (6 bases). Deletions cut 4 bases from V and 3 bases from J, with 17 bases between. The CDR3 has 15 amino acids. Per the germline V gene, CDR1 is SGDLS and CDR2 is YYNGEE. CDR3 residues: CASSPTGAPLYEQYF. The CDR3 region has the DNA TGTGCCAGCAGCCCCACGGGAGCTCCCCTCTACGAGCAGTACTTC.

The CDR3 DNA is TGTGCCAGCAGCTTCATTTTTGGGGTCGGCGAGCAGTACTTC. Translation: CASSFIFGVGEQYF. The rearrangement joins TRBV5-5 to TRBJ2-7, with unresolved D. The CDR3 extends over 14 amino acids. Trimming pared 2 bases from V and 6 bases from J, leaving 15 bases between. CDR1 and CDR2 from the germline V gene are SGHKS and YYEKEE (reference sequence).

The gene calls are TRBV19 and TRBJ2-3; possibly TRBD1 or TRBD2 for D (6 bases each). Germline-derived CDR1 and CDR2 are LNHDA and SQIVND (reference sequence). Trimming shortened V by 1 base and J by 14 bases, and 22 bases separated the two germline ends. This CDR3 contains 15 residues. The DNA of the CDR3 is TGTGCCAGTAGTATAGCTTTAGGGGGACTCCCCTGGTTGTATTTT. Its translation is CASSIALGGLPWLYF.

This clone occurred once. The sample holds other DNA sequences that translate to the same CDR3. V usage is TRBV5-4 and J usage is TRBJ1-4; TRBD1 matches 7 bases. CDR1 SGHNT and CDR2 YYREEE come from the germline V gene (reference sequence). V gave up 1 base and J gave up 0 bases; unmatched junction bases: 3. The CDR3 totals 16 residues. In nucleotides, the CDR3 is TGTGCCAGCAGCTTGACAGGGGACGCAACTAATGAAAAACTGTTTTTT. It translates to CASSLTGDATNEKLFF.

V is TRBV3-1 (or the pseudogene TRBV3-2) and J is TRBJ1-2; no clear D. Germline values: CDR1 LGHDT, CDR2 YNNKEL (reference sequence). Trimming removed 2 bases from V and 5 bases from J, with 9 bases in between. CDR3 length: 13 amino acids. In DNA form, the CDR3 reads TGTGCCAGCAGCCAACAAGGACGTTATGGCTACACCTTC. Translated: CASSQQGRYGYTF.

The rearrangement links TRBV20-1 to TRBJ1-2; no firm D call. Germline V gene sequence: CDR1 DFQATT, CDR2 SNEGSKA (reference sequence). This CDR3 comprises 11 residues. Trimming removed 6 bases at V and 3 bases at J, with 8 bases between. The CDR3 bases are TGCAGTGCAAGGGCTGACTATGGCTACACCTTC. Residues: CSARADYGYTF.

V usage is TRBV11-3 and J usage is TRBJ1-1, with 7 bases identical to TRBD1. Germline CDR1 reads SGHNT; CDR2 reads YENEEA. Losses at the gene ends were 3 bases for V and 0 bases for J; bases not matched to a gene: 13. The CDR3 contains 18 residues. The CDR3 DNA is TGTGCCAGCAGCTTCCATTTACCAGGGACAGCAATGAACACTGAAGCTTTCTTT. This codes for CASSFHLPGTAMNTEAFF.

The chain links TRBV4-3 to TRBJ2-2; TRBD1 matches 9 bases. Trimming at V came to 1 base and at J to 1 base, leaving 7 bases not matched to a gene. This CDR3 is built from 18 residues. The germline V gene encodes CDR1 LGHNA and CDR2 YSLEER. CDR3 DNA: TGCGCCAGCAGCCAAGGGACACCGGGACAGGGGAACACCGGGGAGCTGTTTTTT. The encoded protein is CASSQGTPGQGNTGELFF.

The chain employs TRBV6-5 and TRBJ1-2, with no clear D. V was shortened by 2 bases and J by 4 bases, with 5 bases between the two germline ends. From germline, CDR1 is MNHEY and CDR2 SVGAGI. The CDR3 sequence is 12 residues long. CDR3 in DNA: TGTGCCAGCAGTTACAGTTCCTATGGCTACACCTTC. Translating it yields CASSYSSYGYTF.

The rearrangement joins TRBV19 to TRBJ1-5, with TRBD1 as a possible D gene (5 bases). Between the trimmed V and J ends, which lost 6 bases and 0 bases, there was a span of 6 bases. Germline V gene lookup returns CDR1 LNHDA and CDR2 SQIVND (reference sequence). The CDR3 is 13 residues long. The CDR3 bases are TGTGCCAGTAGGGGGGATAGCAATCAGCCCCAGCATTTT. This sequence encodes CASRGDSNQPQHF.

The V call is TRBV5-1, the J call TRBJ1-1; 10 nucleotides line up with TRBD1. Germline lookup yields CDR1 SGHRS and CDR2 YFSETQ. V was pared by 4 bases and J by 5 bases, with 14 bases of the junction left unmatched. This CDR3 comprises 17 residues. CDR3 sequence: CASSPGSWTGGRTEAFF. DNA for the CDR3: TGCGCCAGCAGCCCCGGTAGTTGGACAGGGGGAAGGACTGAAGCTTTCTTT.